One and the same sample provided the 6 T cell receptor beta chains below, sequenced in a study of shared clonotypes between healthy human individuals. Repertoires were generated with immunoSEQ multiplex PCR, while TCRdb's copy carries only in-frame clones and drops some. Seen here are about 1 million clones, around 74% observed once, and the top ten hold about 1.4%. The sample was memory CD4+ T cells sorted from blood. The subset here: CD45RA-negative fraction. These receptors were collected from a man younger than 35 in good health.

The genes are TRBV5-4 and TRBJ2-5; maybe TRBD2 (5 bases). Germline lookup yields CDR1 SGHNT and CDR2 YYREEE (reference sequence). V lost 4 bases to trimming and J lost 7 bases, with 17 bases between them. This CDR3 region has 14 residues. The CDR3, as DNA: TGTGCCAGCAGCCGGGGTGATTACCCCGGGACCCAGTACTTC. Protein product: CASSRGDYPGTQYF. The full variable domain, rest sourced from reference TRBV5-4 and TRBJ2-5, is ETGVTQSPTHLIKTRGQQVTLRCSSQSGHNTVSWYQQALGQGPQFIFQYYREEENGRGNFPPRFSGLQFPNYSSELNVNALELDDSALYLCASSRGDYPGTQYFGPGTRLLVL.

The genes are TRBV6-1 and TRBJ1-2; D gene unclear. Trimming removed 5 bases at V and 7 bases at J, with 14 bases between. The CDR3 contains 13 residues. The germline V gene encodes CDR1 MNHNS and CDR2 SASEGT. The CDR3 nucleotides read TGTGCCAGCAGTAGGACGGAGCGGTCTGGCTACACCTTC. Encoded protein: CASSRTERSGYTF.

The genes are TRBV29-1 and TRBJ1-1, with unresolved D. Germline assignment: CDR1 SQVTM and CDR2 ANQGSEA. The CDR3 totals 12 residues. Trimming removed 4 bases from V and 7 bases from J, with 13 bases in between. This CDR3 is CSVGRDLGEAFF. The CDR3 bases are TGCAGCGTTGGGAGGGATCTTGGTGAAGCTTTCTTT.

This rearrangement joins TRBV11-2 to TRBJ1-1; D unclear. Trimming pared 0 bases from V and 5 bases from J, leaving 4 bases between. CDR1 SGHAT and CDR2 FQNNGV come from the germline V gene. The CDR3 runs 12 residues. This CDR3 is CASSLEWTEAFF. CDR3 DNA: TGTGCCAGCAGCTTAGAATGGACTGAAGCTTTCTTT.

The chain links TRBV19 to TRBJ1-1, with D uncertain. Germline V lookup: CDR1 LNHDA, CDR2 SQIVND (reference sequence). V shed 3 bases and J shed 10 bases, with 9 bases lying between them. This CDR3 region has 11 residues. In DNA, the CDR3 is TGTGCCAGTAGTATGCCCACGGGAGCTTTCTTT. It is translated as CASSMPTGAFF.

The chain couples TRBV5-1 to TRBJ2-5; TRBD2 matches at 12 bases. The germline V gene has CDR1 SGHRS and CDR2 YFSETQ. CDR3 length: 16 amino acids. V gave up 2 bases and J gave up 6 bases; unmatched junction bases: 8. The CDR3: CASSFTSGGRGKTQYF. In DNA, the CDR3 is TGCGCCAGCAGCTTTACTAGCGGGGGGCGAGGGAAGACCCAGTACTTC.